This entry concerns a single T cell receptor (beta chain). This CDR3 has 15 residues. Trimming removed 4 bases from V and 3 bases from J; junction bases left unmatched: 6. Germline values: CDR1 SGHTA, CDR2 FQGNSA. TCRdb's table, derived via immunoSEQ multiplex PCR, lists solely in-frame clones and lacks some. The table records 110,000 to 150,000 clones, roughly three quarters of them present only once. The sample originates from a study of blood T cell repertoires in COVID-19. Study-level background: Material from acute and convalescent COVID-19 was sourced from the United States, Italy and Spain. Nucleic acid was either cDNA or gDNA, and it came from T cells, B-cell-depleted T cells, or PBMCs.

The chain employs TRBV7-2 and TRBJ2-7; 10 bases agree with TRBD1. The origin of this receptor is a man between 50 and 59 years old with active or convalescent COVID-19. The sample comprised peripheral blood. CDR3: CASSSGTGALYEQYF. In DNA form, the CDR3 reads TGTGCCAGCAGCTCAGGGACAGGGGCGCTCTACGAGCAGTACTTC. Looking up the rest from reference TRBV7-2 and TRBJ2-7 gives the full variable domain: GAGVSQSPSNKVTEKGKDVELRCDPISGHTALYWYRQSLGQGLEFLIYFQGNSAPDKSGLPSDRFSAERTGGSVSTLTIQRTQQEDSAVYLCASSSGTGALYEQYFGPGTRLTVT.